This entry features one T cell receptor (beta chain) sequence. The method was immunoSEQ multiplex PCR; TCRdb's version includes in-frame clones alone and lacks a portion of them. In the table there are 55,000 to 75,000 clones, 91% of which are singletons. Germline CDR1 reads SGHDT; CDR2 reads YYEEEE. The germline V and J ends were trimmed by 4 bases and 12 bases, with 16 bases remaining between them. This CDR3 is built from 12 residues. These data belong to a study of T cell changes during pregnancy in multiple sclerosis. The gene calls are TRBV5-6 and TRBJ2-5, with D possibly TRBD1 on 6 matching bases. This receptor was taken from a female donor in good health, enrolled as a control in a pregnancy study. The specimen was peripheral blood, collected after pregnancy. The CDR3, as DNA: TGTGCCAGCAGCCTCTCCGGGACAAGGAAGTACTTC. This translates into CASSLSGTRKYF.